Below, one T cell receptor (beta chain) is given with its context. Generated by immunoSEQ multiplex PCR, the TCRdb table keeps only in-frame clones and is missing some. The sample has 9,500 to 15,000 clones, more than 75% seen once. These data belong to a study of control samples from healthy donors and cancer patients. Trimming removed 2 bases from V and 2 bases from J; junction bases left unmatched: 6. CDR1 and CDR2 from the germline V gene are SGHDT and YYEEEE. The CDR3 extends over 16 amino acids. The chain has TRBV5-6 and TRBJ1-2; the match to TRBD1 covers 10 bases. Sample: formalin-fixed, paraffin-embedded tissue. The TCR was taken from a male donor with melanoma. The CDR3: CASSFMGQGKNYGYTF. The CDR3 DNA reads TGTGCCAGCAGCTTCATGGGACAGGGGAAAAACTATGGCTACACCTTC.